This T cell receptor beta chain was captured by sequencing in a study of identical twins. The sample holds a few counts of this clonotype. The CDR3 sequence is 13 residues long. With 10 bases removed from V and 0 bases from J, the gap between germline ends came to 10 bases. Germline CDR1 reads ENHRY; CDR2 reads SYGVKD. Each CDR3 protein is one row after TCRdb ran MiXCR on the 5' RACE reads. The sample yields around 530,000 distinct CDR3 sequences, nearly 15% seen once. The data also belong to a second study, concerning yellow fever vaccine responses in identical twins.

This sequence joins TRBV10-3 and TRBJ2-1, with no clear D. The sequenced sample was CD4+ T cells sorted from blood. This clonotype was sampled from a woman under 30 in good health. The CDR3 is CATGMGSYNEQFF. The CDR3 bases are TGTGCCACAGGAATGGGCTCCTACAATGAGCAGTTCTTC.